These 2 T cell receptor beta chains were all obtained from the same sample, sequenced in a study of graft-versus-host responses after intestinal transplantation. Clones were sequenced by immunoSEQ multiplex PCR, and TCRdb holds only the in-frame ones, with some missing. Of 81,000 or so clones detected, just under 95% appear once; the ten largest clones hold less than 1.5%. Their recognized antigens are unknown. This specimen was unstimulated CD8+ T cells sorted from spleen or lymph node cells, taken before transplant. The origin of the receptors is a human donor who was the organ donor for an intestinal transplant.

The V call is TRBV6-1, the J call TRBJ2-7, with a tentative D call TRBD1 (6 bases). The CDR3 is 12 amino acids. V lost 7 bases, J lost 1 base, and 8 bases lay in between. Germline CDR1 MNHNS, CDR2 SASEGT. CDR3: CASTDSSYEQYF. The CDR3 DNA is TGTGCCAGCACGGACAGTTCCTACGAGCAGTACTTC.

The V call is TRBV7-9, the J call TRBJ2-7, with 8 nucleotides matching TRBD2. This CDR3 is built from 16 residues. V gave up 3 bases and J gave up 4 bases; unmatched junction bases: 11. Germline V gene lookup returns CDR1 SEHNR and CDR2 FQNEAQ (reference sequence). CDR3 loop: CASSFWVGAGGYEQYF. Here the CDR3 DNA reads TGTGCCAGCAGCTTTTGGGTCGGGGCGGGGGGATACGAGCAGTACTTC.